The 16 T cell receptor beta chains in this list originate from one sample, sequenced in a study of CD8+CD57+ T cells in acquired aplastic anemia. TCR beta VDJ combinations and CDR3 sequences were profiled from genomic DNA. One entry per CDR3 protein results from TCRdb running MiXCR on the reads. The top ten clones hold about 60% of a sample with 200,000 to 250,000 distinct CDR3 sequences, 50% to 70% of them seen once. Sequencing involved patients with CD8+CD57+ cell expansion previously shown by flow cytometry. Sequencing was performed on sorted CD4+, CD8+, or CD8+CD57+ T cells (not recorded which) from PBMCs. These receptors all stem from a human donor with aplastic anemia.

V and J are TRBV27 and TRBJ2-7; no definite D call. V lost 5 bases and J lost 3, with 20 bases in between. The V gene's germline CDR1 is MNHEY and CDR2 SMNVEV (reference sequence). CDR3 length: 16 amino acids. The DNA of the CDR3 is TGTGCCAGCAGTCCCTATAATGTAAGACCCCACTACGAGCAGTACTTC. Translated: CASSPYNVRPHYEQYF.

This chain connects TRBV24-1 to TRBJ2-5; either TRBD1 or TRBD2 may fit D (7 bases each). V was trimmed by 5 bases and J by 0 bases, leaving 18 bases between them. This CDR3 spans 17 amino acids. Germline V gene lookup returns CDR1 KGHDR and CDR2 SFDVKD. CDR3 DNA sequence: TGTGCCACCAGTGGGGTGGGGGAGGGGGCGTACCAAGAGACCCAGTACTTC. Amino acid sequence: CATSGVGEGAYQETQYF.

The rearrangement links TRBV19 to TRBJ1-5; tentative D call: TRBD1 (5 bases). V dropped 7 bases and J dropped 3 bases, with 19 bases sitting between them. Germline CDR1 reads LNHDA; CDR2 reads SQIVND (reference sequence). CDR3 length equals 16 residues. CDR3 bases: TGTGCCAGTACCCCAGGACAAAGGGGCATCAATCAGCCCCAGCATTTT. It is translated as CASTPGQRGINQPQHF.

A note on this clonotype: One junction end does not reproduce the germline sequence, and a read error may be involved. The gene calls are TRBV9 and TRBJ1-6, with D hard to call. Per the germline V gene, CDR1 is SGDLS and CDR2 is YYNGEE. The CDR3 consists of 14 residues. CDR3 amino acids: CASSVGGSNSPLHF. The CDR3 bases are TGTGCCAGCAGCGTGGGTGGGTCTAATTCACCCCTCCACTTC.

The genes are TRBV9 and TRBJ2-3, with unresolved D. The CDR3 runs 13 residues. Trimming removed 0 bases from V and 6 bases from J, with 8 bases in between. Germline V gene lookup returns CDR1 SGDLS and CDR2 YYNGEE. The CDR3 spells CASSVATPDTQYF. CDR3 DNA sequence: TGTGCCAGCAGCGTAGCTACCCCTGATACGCAGTATTTT.

The V call is TRBV24-1, the J call TRBJ2-3; 14 bases are shared with TRBD2. V shed 5 bases, J shed 0 bases, and the junction held 6 bases outside the gene matches. Germline-derived CDR1 and CDR2 are KGHDR and SFDVKD. The CDR3 covers 18 residues. CDR3 DNA: TGTGCCACCAGTGGGACTAGCGGGAGGTCAACTAGCACAGATACGCAGTATTTT. Protein: CATSGTSGRSTSTDTQYF.

There are a few counts of this clonotype. The gene calls are TRBV10-3 and TRBJ1-2; a possible D gene is TRBD1 (5 bases). CDR3 length equals 13 residues. Germline V gene sequence: CDR1 ENHRY, CDR2 SYGVKD. V lost 7 bases, J lost 4 bases, and 13 bases lay in between. CDR3 loop: CAITLDKSYGYTF. CDR3 DNA sequence: TGTGCCATCACTTTGGACAAGTCCTATGGCTACACCTTC.

The V call is TRBV15, the J call TRBJ2-2, with 8 bases fitting TRBD2. Germline V gene lookup returns CDR1 LNHNV and CDR2 YYDKDF (reference sequence). There are 15 residues in the CDR3. V shed 3 bases, J shed 7 bases, and the junction held 7 bases outside the gene matches. CDR3 DNA sequence: TGTGCCACCAGCAGCTTGACTAGCGATCACGGGGAGCTGTTTTTT. Translation: CATSSLTSDHGELFF.

The V call is TRBV12-3 or TRBV12-4, the J call TRBJ2-3; TRBD2 agrees at 8 bases. The V segment lost 3 bases and the J segment 4 bases; nucleotides outside the gene matches: 6. The CDR3 loop spans 15 amino acids. The CDR3 bases are TGTGCCAGCAGTTTGGGGGCGGGAGGATCAGATACGCAGTATTTT. Its translation: CASSLGAGGSDTQYF.

In this sample, this clonotype turned up many times. The V call is TRBV24-1, the J call TRBJ2-7; the D is unclear. Germline V gene lookup returns CDR1 KGHDR and CDR2 SFDVKD. The V end lost 4 bases, the J end lost 3 bases, and 12 bases lay between the germline ends. The CDR3 has 14 amino acids. CDR3 region: CATSDHDKYYEQYF. The CDR3 DNA reads TGTGCCACCAGTGACCACGACAAGTACTACGAGCAGTACTTC.

V usage is TRBV7-2 and J usage is TRBJ1-6, with D unresolved. The CDR3 consists of 13 residues. Trimming removed 2 bases from V and 13 bases from J, with 12 bases in between. Germline V lookup: CDR1 SGHTA, CDR2 FQGNSA. This chain's CDR3 is CASSLNAVGPLHF. CDR3 DNA: TGTGCCAGCAGCTTAAATGCGGTAGGGCCCCTCCACTTT. The full variable domain, rest sourced from reference TRBV7-2 and TRBJ1-6, is GAGVSQSPSNKVTEKGKDVELRCDPISGHTALYWYRQSLGQGLEFLIYFQGNSAPDKSGLPSDRFSAERTGGSVSTLTIQRTQQEDSAVYLCASSLNAVGPLHFGNGTRLTVT.

This clonotype was seen just once. The V gene is TRBV20-1, the J gene TRBJ1-1; 7 bases line up with TRBD1. J was trimmed by 7 bases and V by 1 base; bases with no gene match: 9. The CDR3 loop spans 14 amino acids. Germline CDR1 DFQATT, CDR2 SNEGSKA (reference sequence). The CDR3 loop is CSARGAPGTDEAFF. The CDR3 DNA reads as TGCAGTGCTAGAGGAGCACCCGGGACAGATGAAGCTTTCTTT.

The chain links TRBV2 to TRBJ2-7; possibly TRBD1 or TRBD2 for D (5 bases each). The CDR3 consists of 17 residues. Germline V lookup: CDR1 SNHLY, CDR2 FYNNEI. V was clipped by 4 bases and J by 6 bases, with 25 bases between them. CDR3 DNA: TGTGCCAGCAGTGCCCCCCCCATCGGTGGGGCCGCGGGCGAGCAGTACTTC. Its translation is CASSAPPIGGAAGEQYF.

The J gene is TRBJ2-6, the V gene TRBV19; D is unresolved. V was trimmed by 8 bases and J by 2 bases, leaving 7 bases between them. Germline assignment: CDR1 LNHDA and CDR2 SQIVND (reference sequence). The CDR3 contains 13 residues. The CDR3 region is CASGETGANVLTF. The CDR3 DNA sequence: TGTGCCAGTGGAGAAACTGGGGCCAACGTCCTGACTTTC.

The J gene is TRBJ1-5, the V gene TRBV20-1, with D perhaps matching TRBD1 (6 bases). The V end was cut by 3 bases, the J end by 6 bases, with 9 bases between. This CDR3 is 12 amino acids long. The germline gives CDR1 DFQATT, CDR2 SNEGSKA (reference sequence). The CDR3 nucleotides read TGCAGTGCTAGCCCAGGGGCTCAGCCCCAGCATTTT. Its translation is CSASPGAQPQHF.

The chain links TRBV7-8 to TRBJ2-1; possible D gene TRBD2, 7 bases. The CDR3 has 14 amino acids. Germline V gene data show CDR1 as SGHVS and CDR2 as FQNEAQ. Trimming took off 5 bases at V and 4 bases at J, with 12 bases between the two ends. CDR3 in DNA: TGTGCCAGCAGCCCAGAGGGGGGGTACAATGAGCAGTTCTTC. Its translation: CASSPEGGYNEQFF.